This T cell receptor beta chain came from a study of T cells in Graves' hyperthyroidism and ophthalmopathy. Amplified regions were TCR beta CDR3 sequences from RNA transcripts. With the HTBI primer set, the TCR CDR3 went through a first round of RT-PCR. TCRdb re-derived calls from the multiplex PCR reads in MiXCR, one entry per CDR3 protein. The table has some 550,000 distinct CDR3 sequences, approximately 15% seen once. Uncontrolled infections, other autoimmune diseases, pregnancy or lactation led to exclusion of patients. This clonotype was detected a few times. No antigen is known for it. Germline V gives CDR1 KGHDR, CDR2 SFDVKD. Trimming shortened V by 3 bases and J by 9 bases, and 8 bases separated the two germline ends. The CDR3 sequence is 12 residues long. General study points: Most expanded thyroid clonotypes above 0.001 also appeared in blood.

Sequenced material: blood. V gene TRBV24-1 combines with J gene TRBJ2-1; D uncertain. The clonotype was recovered from a woman aged 40-49 years with Graves' ophthalmopathy. The DNA for the CDR3 is TGTGCCACCAGTGATCCCAATAGTGAGCAGTTCTTC. It is translated as CATSDPNSEQFF.